This TCR beta chain was profiled in a study of blood T cell repertoires in COVID-19. About the study: Spain, Italy and the United States supplied samples that represented acute and convalescent COVID-19. The cDNA or gDNA used as material had been derived from T cells, B-cell-depleted T cells, or PBMCs.

This clone has a single count. Data came from immunoSEQ multiplex PCR; TCRdb stores just in-frame clones and leaves some out. The sample includes around 340,000 clones, 65% to 90% of them seen just once. The CDR3 is made up of 16 amino acids. Trimming took 3 bases from V and 4 from J, leaving 19 bases between them. In germline, CDR1 is LNHDA, CDR2 SQIVND (reference sequence). The sample consisted of peripheral blood. This TCR came from an older woman with COVID-19, enrolled during active disease. The chain recombines TRBV19 with TRBJ2-7, with TRBD2 as a possible D gene (7 bases). The CDR3 protein is CASSMRGGMLVYEQYF. The CDR3 nucleotides read TGTGCCAGTAGTATGAGGGGGGGTATGTTAGTTTACGAGCAGTACTTC.